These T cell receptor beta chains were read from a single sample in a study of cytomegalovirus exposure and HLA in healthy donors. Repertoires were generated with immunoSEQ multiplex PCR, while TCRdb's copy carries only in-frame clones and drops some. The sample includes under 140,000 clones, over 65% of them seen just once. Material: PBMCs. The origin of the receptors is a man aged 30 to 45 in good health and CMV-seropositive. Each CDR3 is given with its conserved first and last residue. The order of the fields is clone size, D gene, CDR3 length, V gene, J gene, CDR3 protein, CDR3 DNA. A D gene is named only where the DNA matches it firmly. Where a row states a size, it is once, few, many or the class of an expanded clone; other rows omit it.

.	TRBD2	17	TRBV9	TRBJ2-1	CASSVALAGAYYNEQFF	TGTGCCAGCAGCGTAGCGTTAGCGGGGGCCTACTACAATGAGCAGTTCTTC
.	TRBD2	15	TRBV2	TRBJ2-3	CASSASGGLTDTQYF	TGTGCCAGCTCTGCTAGCGGGGGGTTAACAGATACGCAGTATTTT
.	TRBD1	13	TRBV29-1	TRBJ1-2	CSVFLQGNYGYTF	TGCAGCGTTTTTCTACAGGGGAATTATGGCTACACCTTC
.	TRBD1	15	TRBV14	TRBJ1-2	CASSQGGQGSYGYTF	TGTGCCAGCAGCCAAGGCGGACAGGGGAGCTATGGCTACACCTTC
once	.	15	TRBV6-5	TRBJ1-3	CAAHPAGSSGNTIYF	TGTGCCGCCCACCCAGCGGGGAGCTCTGGAAACACCATATATTTT
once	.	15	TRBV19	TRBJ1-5	CASVPTDRSNQPQHF	TGTGCCAGCGTACCGACAGACAGGAGCAATCAGCCCCAGCATTTT
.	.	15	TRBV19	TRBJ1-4	CASSWGTSGGEKLFF	TGTGCCAGTAGTTGGGGGACGAGCGGGGGCGAAAAACTGTTTTTT
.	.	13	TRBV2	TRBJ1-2	CASRGDRGYGYTF	TGTGCCAGCCGGGGGGACCGCGGCTATGGCTACACCTTC
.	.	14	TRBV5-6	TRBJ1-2	CASSSRVPVYGYTF	TGTGCCAGCAGCTCCCGGGTTCCCGTCTATGGCTACACCTTC
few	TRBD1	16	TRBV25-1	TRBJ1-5	CASSEGTGTGVQPQHF	TGTGCCAGCAGTGAGGGGACCGGGACAGGGGTCCAGCCCCAGCATTTT
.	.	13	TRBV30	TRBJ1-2	CAWMTQGTYGYTF	TGTGCCTGGATGACCCAGGGGACCTATGGCTACACCTTC
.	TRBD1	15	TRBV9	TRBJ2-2	CASRTGGANTGELFF	TGTGCCAGCAGAACAGGGGGAGCGAACACCGGGGAGCTGTTTTTT
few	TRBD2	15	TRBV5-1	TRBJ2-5	CASSSVGGGQETQYF	TGCGCCAGCAGCTCAGTAGGCGGGGGGCAGGAGACCCAGTACTTC
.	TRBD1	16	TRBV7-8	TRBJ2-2	CASSQRDSPNTGELFF	TGTGCCAGCAGCCAGAGGGACAGCCCAAACACCGGGGAGCTGTTTTTT
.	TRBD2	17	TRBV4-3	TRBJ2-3	CASSQVSSGGPWDTQYF	TGCGCCAGCAGCCAAGTTTCTAGCGGGGGTCCCTGGGATACGCAGTATTTT
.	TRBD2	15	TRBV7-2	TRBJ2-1	CASSPSLAGGAEQFF	TGTGCCAGCAGCCCTTCACTAGCGGGGGGGGCAGAGCAGTTCTTC
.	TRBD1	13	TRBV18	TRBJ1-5	CASSQGGPEPQHF	TGTGCCAGCTCACAAGGGGGCCCAGAGCCCCAGCATTTT
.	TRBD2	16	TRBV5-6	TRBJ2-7	CASTPRGGWAPYEQYF	TGTGCCAGCACCCCCCGGGGAGGGTGGGCCCCCTACGAGCAGTACTTC
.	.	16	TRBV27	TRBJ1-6	CASSLSKIGGNSPLHF	TGTGCCAGCAGTTTATCAAAGATCGGGGGGAATTCACCCCTCCACTTT
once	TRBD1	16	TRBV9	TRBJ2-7	CASSVGPRDRIYEQYF	TGTGCCAGCAGCGTAGGTCCCCGGGACAGGATCTACGAGCAGTACTTC
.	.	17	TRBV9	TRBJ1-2	CASSPGGIGVDPSGYTF	TGTGCCAGCAGCCCCGGAGGGATTGGGGTGGATCCCTCTGGCTACACCTTC
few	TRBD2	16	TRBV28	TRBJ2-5	CATSGTSVSAEETQYF	TGTGCCACCTCCGGGACTAGCGTTAGCGCGGAAGAGACCCAGTACTTC
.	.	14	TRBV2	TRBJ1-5	CASSELGGWQPQHF	TGTGCCAGCAGTGAACTGGGGGGTTGGCAGCCCCAGCATTTT
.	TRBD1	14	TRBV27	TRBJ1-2	CASSFNRGQVGYTF	TGTGCCAGCAGTTTCAACAGGGGGCAGGTTGGCTACACCTTC
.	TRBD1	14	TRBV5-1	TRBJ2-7	CASSSDPDRGEQYF	TGCGCCAGCAGCTCCGACCCCGACAGGGGCGAGCAGTACTTC
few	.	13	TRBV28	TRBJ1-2	CASRIQGFLGYTF	TGTGCCAGCAGGATACAGGGTTTTTTAGGCTACACCTTC
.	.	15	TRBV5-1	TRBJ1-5	CASSPSGGPPQPQHF	TGCGCCAGCAGCCCGTCGGGAGGGCCGCCTCAGCCCCAGCATTTT
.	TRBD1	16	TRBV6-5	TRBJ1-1	CASSYSGTGVSTEAFF	TGTGCCAGCAGTTACTCGGGGACAGGGGTGTCCACTGAAGCTTTCTTT
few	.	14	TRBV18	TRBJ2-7	CASSPELLSDEQYF	TGTGCCAGCTCACCAGAACTACTTTCCGACGAGCAGTACTTC
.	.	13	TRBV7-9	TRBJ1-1	CASSFRGNTEAFF	TGTGCCAGCAGCTTTAGGGGGAACACTGAAGCTTTCTTT
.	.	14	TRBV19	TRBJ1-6	CASSLGLLGAPLHF	TGTGCCAGTAGCCTCGGACTCCTCGGCGCACCCCTCCACTTT
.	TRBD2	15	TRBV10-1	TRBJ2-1	CARISGGPTYNEQFF	TGCGCCAGGATTAGCGGGGGACCCACCTACAATGAGCAGTTCTTC
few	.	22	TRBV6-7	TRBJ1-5	CATTNQPQHFGDGTPDDQPQHF	.
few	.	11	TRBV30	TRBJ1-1	CAWSGGAEAFF	TGTGCCTGGAGTGGGGGGGCTGAAGCTTTCTTT
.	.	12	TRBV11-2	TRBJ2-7	CASSLDRYEQYF	TGTGCCAGCAGCTTAGATCGGTACGAGCAGTACTTC
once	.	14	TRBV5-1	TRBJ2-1	CASSLEGRAGEQFF	TGCGCCAGCAGCTTGGAGGGCAGGGCAGGGGAGCAGTTCTTC
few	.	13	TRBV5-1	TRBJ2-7	CASRWDTAYEQYF	TGCGCCAGCAGGTGGGACACCGCCTACGAGCAGTACTTC
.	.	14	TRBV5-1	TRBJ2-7	CASSSGTLVYEQYF	TGCGCCAGCAGCTCCGGGACACTTGTTTACGAGCAGTACTTC
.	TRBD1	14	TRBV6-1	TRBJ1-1	CASSEVQWTGEAFF	TGTGCCAGCAGTGAAGTCCAATGGACAGGGGAAGCTTTTTTT
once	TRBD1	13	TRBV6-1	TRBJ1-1	CASTDRRNTEAFF	TGTGCCTCAACGGACAGGCGGAACACTGAAGCTTTCTTT
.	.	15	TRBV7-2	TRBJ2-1	CASSLAGSSYNEQFF	TGTGCCAGCAGCCTCGCGGGCAGCTCCTACAATGAGCAGTTCTTC
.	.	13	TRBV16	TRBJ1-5	CASSHTDSGHQHF	TGTGCCAGCAGCCATACCGACTCAGGGCACCAGCATTTT
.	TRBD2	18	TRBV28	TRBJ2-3	CASSLSGRLAGGRDTQYF	TGTGCCAGCAGTTTATCGGGTCGGCTAGCGGGGGGGCGAGATACGCAGTATTTT
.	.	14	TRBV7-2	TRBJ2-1	CASSLVTDYNEQFF	TGTGCCAGCAGCTTAGTTACAGACTACAATGAGCAGTTCTTC
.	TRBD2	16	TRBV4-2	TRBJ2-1	CASSQVGETSSNEQFF	TGTGCCAGCAGCCAAGTGGGGGAGACTAGCTCCAATGAGCAGTTCTTC
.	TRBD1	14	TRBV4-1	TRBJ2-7	CASSQDRGNYEQYF	TGCGCCAGCAGCCAAGACAGGGGGAACTACGAGCAGTACTTC
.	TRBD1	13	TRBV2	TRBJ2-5	CASKRTGEGTQYF	TGTGCCAGCAAGCGGACAGGGGAGGGGACCCAGTACTTC
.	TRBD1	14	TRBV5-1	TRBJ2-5	CASSLDRGRETQYF	TGCGCCAGCAGCCTAGACAGGGGGCGCGAGACCCAGTACTTC
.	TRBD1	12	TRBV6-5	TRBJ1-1	CATLAGGLGAFF	TGTGCCACCCTAGCAGGGGGGCTCGGAGCTTTCTTT
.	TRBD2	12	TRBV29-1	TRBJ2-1	CSTTGGYNEQFF	TGCAGCACGACGGGGGGGTACAATGAGCAGTTCTTC
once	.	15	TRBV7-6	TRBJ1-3	CASSSSGRRGNTIYF	TGTGCCAGCAGCTCTTCCGGCAGGAGGGGAAACACCATATATTTT
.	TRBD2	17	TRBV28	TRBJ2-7	CASSLPPRLAGMYEQYF	TGTGCCAGCAGTTTACCCCCTAGACTAGCGGGGATGTACGAGCAGTACTTC
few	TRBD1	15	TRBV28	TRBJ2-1	CASAARTGVGNEQFF	TGTGCCAGCGCTGCCAGGACAGGAGTGGGCAATGAGCAGTTCTTC
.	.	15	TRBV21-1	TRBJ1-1	CASSKGSGSRAEAFF	TGTGCCAGCAGCAAAGGGAGCGGTTCGAGGGCTGAAGCTTTCTTT
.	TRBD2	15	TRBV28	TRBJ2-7	CASSSRRGGAYEQYF	TGTGCCAGCAGTTCCCGCCGGGGGGGGGCCTACGAGCAGTACTTC
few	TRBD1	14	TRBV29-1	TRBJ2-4	CSVEQGAAKNIQYF	TGCAGCGTCGAACAGGGGGCGGCCAAAAACATTCAGTACTTC
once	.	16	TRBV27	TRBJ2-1	CASSLSLYGGPNEQFF	TGTGCCAGCAGTTTATCCCTATACGGCGGGCCCAATGAGCAGTTCTTC
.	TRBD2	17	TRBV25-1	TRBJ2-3	CASTRTSGGLLTDTQYF	TGTGCCAGCACCCGGACTAGCGGGGGGCTTCTCACAGATACGCAGTATTTT
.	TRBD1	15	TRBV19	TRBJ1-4	CASSNRQGRREKLFF	TGTGCCAGTAGTAACAGACAGGGGAGACGTGAAAAACTGTTTTTT